Sequencing of this TCR beta chain was carried out in a study of PD-L1 blockade in urothelial cancer. For the study at large: Males with bladder-origin urothelial cancer made up about 90% of the 29 patients. Blood-derived samples held a median approximately 140,000 T cells. It was at 3 weeks (second dose) and 6 weeks after treatment start that blood was analyzed.

The CDR3 length is 11 residues. From germline, CDR1 is SNHLY and CDR2 FYNNEI. Germline trimming cut 5 bases from V and 15 bases from J; bases unmatched to any gene: 5. Every PCR was spiked with synthetic TCR analog templates. Only in-frame clones appear in the TCRdb table, and some are missing; sequencing was by immunoSEQ multiplex PCR. The table lists some 20,000 clones, 80% to 90% of them singletons, with 3% to 4.5% in the top ten. The chain is built from TRBV2 and TRBJ2-1, with 9 bases fitting TRBD1. Source: PBMCs, taken around atezolizumab (anti-PD-L1) treatment. The clonotype originates from a middle-aged man with urothelial cancer. CDR3 sequence reads: CASSPDRGGFF. Written as DNA, the CDR3 is TGTGCCAGCAGTCCAGACAGGGGGGGGTTCTTC.